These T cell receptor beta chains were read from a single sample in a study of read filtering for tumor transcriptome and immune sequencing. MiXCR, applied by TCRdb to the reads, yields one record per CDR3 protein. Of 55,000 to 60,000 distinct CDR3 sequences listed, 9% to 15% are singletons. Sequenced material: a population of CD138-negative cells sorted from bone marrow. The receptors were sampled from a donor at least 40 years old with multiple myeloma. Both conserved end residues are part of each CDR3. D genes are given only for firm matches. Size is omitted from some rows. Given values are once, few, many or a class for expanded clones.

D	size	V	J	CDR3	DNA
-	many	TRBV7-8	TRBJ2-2	CASSLFGRGNTGELFF	TGTGCCAGCAGCTTATTTGGTCGAGGGAACACCGGGGAGCTGTTTTTT
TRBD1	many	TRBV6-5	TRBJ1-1	CASSRTGPEAFF	TGTGCCAGCAGCCGGACAGGTCCTGAAGCTTTCTTT
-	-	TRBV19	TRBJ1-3	CASSIGRGNTIYF	TGTGCCAGTAGTATCGGACGGGGAAACACCATATATTTT
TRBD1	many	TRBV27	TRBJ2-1	CASSLYSPKQGNEQFF	TGTGCCAGCAGTTTATATTCCCCTAAACAGGGGAATGAGCAGTTCTTC
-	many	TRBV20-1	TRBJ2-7	CRPFLASGEQYF	TGCAGGCCATTTTTGGCGTCGGGGGAGCAGTACTTC
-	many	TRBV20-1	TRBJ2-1	CSASHRALRSNEQFF	TGCAGTGCTAGTCACCGAGCCTTACGATCTAATGAGCAGTTCTTC
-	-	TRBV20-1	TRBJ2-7	CSARDSLRGGSEQYF	TGCAGTGCTAGAGATAGCCTTAGGGGGGGTAGCGAGCAGTACTTC
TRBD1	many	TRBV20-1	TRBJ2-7	CSAISIDRGSYEQYF	TGCAGTGCTATCTCTATTGACAGGGGCTCCTACGAGCAGTACTTC
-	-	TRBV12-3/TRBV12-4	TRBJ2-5	CASTLTGAQETQYF	TGTGCCAGCACATTAACAGGAGCCCAAGAGACCCAGTACTTC
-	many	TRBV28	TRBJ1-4	CASSLPLTFEKLFF	TGTGCCAGCAGTTTACCGTTGACGTTTGAAAAACTGTTTTTT
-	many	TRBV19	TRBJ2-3	CAATRSSTDTQYF	TGTGCCGCTACCCGGAGTAGCACAGATACGCAGTATTTT
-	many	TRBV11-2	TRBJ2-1	CASSIRDASSYNEQFF	TGTGCCAGCAGCATACGGGACGCCAGCTCCTACAATGAGCAGTTCTTC
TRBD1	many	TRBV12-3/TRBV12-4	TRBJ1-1	CASSPRGGPTEAFF	TGTGCCAGCAGCCCCAGGGGGGGGCCCACTGAAGCTTTCTTT
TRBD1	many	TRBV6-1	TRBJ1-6	CASRGTGGANSPLHF	TGTGCCAGCAGGGGGACAGGGGGCGCGAATTCACCCCTCCACTTT
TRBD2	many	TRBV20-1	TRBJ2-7	CSARDLLAGGYEQYF	TGCAGTGCTAGAGATCTACTAGCGGGGGGGTACGAGCAGTACTTC
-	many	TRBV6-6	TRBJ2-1	CASRDRRDEQFF	TGTGCCAGCAGGGACAGGAGGGATGAGCAGTTCTTC
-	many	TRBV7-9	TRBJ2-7	CASSLAGQTYEQYF	TGTGCCAGCAGCTTAGCTGGCCAGACCTACGAGCAGTACTTC
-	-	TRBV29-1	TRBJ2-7	CSVELSYEQYF	TGCAGCGTTGAGTTGTCCTACGAGCAGTACTTC
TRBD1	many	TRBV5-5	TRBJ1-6	CASSQDRANYNSPLHF	TGTGCCAGCAGCCAAGACAGGGCAAACTATAATTCACCTCTCCACTTT
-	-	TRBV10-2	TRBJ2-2	CASSEYIEDTGELFF	TGCGCCAGCAGTGAGTATATAGAAGACACCGGGGAGCTGTTTTTT
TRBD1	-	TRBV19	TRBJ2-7	CASSITGTGGNEQYF	TGTGCCAGTAGTATTACGGGGACAGGGGGCAACGAGCAGTACTTC
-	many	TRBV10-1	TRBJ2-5	CASSESPKGTQYF	TGCGCCAGCAGTGAGTCTCCGAAGGGGACCCAGTACTTC
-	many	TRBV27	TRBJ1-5	CASSLRGSGWDQPQHF	TGTGCCAGCAGTTTGAGGGGGTCCGGTTGGGATCAGCCCCAGCATTTT
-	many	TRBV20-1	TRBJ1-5	CSARDTARGYGQPQHF	TGCAGTGCTAGAGATACGGCCAGGGGTTATGGTCAGCCCCAGCATTTT
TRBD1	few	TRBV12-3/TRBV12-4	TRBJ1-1	CASGRQGSAEAFF	TGTGCCAGCGGCAGACAGGGGAGCGCTGAAGCTTTCTTT
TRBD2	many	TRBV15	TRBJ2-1	CATSRVRTSGGREQFF	TGTGCCACCAGCAGGGTCCGGACTAGCGGGGGGCGTGAGCAGTTCTTC
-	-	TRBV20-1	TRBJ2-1	CSAKSQGRLHNERFF	TGCAGTGCCAAGTCCCAGGGGCGCCTCCACAATGAGCGGTTCTTC
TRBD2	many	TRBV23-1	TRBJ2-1	CASSQSGLAGGYSYNEQFF	TGCGCCAGCAGTCAATCTGGCCTAGCGGGGGGCTACTCCTACAATGAGCAGTTCTTC
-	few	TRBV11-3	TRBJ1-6	CASSLGATTNSPLHF	TGTGCCAGCAGCTTAGGGGCAACGACTAATTCACCCCTCCACTTT